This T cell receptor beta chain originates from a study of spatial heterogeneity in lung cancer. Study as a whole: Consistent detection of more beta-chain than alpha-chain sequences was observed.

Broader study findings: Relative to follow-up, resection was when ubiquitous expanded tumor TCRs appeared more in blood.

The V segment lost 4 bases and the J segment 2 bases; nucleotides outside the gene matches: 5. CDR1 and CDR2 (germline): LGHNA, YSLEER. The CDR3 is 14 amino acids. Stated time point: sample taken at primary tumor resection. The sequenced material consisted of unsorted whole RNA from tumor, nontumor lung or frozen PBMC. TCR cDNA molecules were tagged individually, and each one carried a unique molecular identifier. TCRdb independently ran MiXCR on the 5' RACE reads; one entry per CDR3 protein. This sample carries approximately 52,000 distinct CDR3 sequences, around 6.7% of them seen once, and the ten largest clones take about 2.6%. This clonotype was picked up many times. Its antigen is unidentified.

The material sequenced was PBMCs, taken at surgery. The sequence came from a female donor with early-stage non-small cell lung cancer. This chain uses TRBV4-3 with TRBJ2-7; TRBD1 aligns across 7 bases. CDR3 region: CASSRYRGPYEQYF. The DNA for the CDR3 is TGCGCCAGCAGCCGTTACAGGGGCCCCTACGAGCAGTACTTC.